This passage covers 13 T cell receptor beta chains from one sample sequenced in a study of blood T cell repertoires in COVID-19. Repertoires were generated with immunoSEQ multiplex PCR, while TCRdb's copy carries only in-frame clones and drops some. The sample yields 290,000 or so clones, 90% seen once. Sequencing used PBMCs or T cells enriched from blood (not recorded which). These TCRs come from a woman in her twenties or thirties who had recovered from COVID-19.

The chain is built from TRBV6-4 and TRBJ1-5; TRBD1 matches at 8 bases. Unmatched junction bases numbered 1, after V lost 2 bases and J lost 4 bases. Germline CDR1 reads MRHNA; CDR2 reads SNTAGT. The CDR3 is 14 amino acids. CDR3 coding DNA: TGTGCCAGCAGTGACAGGACAGGGAATCAGCCCCAGCATTTT. Protein: CASSDRTGNQPQHF.

The chain employs TRBV13 and TRBJ2-3; 7 bases are shared with TRBD2. The junction had 4 bases not matched to a gene; V was cut back by 4 bases and J by 3 bases. Per the germline V gene, CDR1 is PRHDT and CDR2 is FYEKMQ (reference sequence). The CDR3 length is 14 residues. CDR3 nucleotides: TGTGCCAGCAGCTCGCGACTAGCAACAGATACGCAGTATTTT. It translates to CASSSRLATDTQYF.

This clone was detected only once. J is TRBJ2-2 and V is TRBV5-1; maybe TRBD1 (6 bases). The germline V gene has CDR1 SGHRS and CDR2 YFSETQ. Trimming took 0 bases from V and 6 from J, leaving 9 bases between them. This CDR3 spans 14 amino acids. CDR3 DNA: TGCGCCAGCAGCTTGGCCTGGGGGCCCGGGGAGCTGTTTTTT. Its protein product is CASSLAWGPGELFF. Variable domain in full (rest from reference TRBV5-1 and TRBJ2-2): KAGVTQTPRYLIKTRGQQVTLSCSPISGHRSVSWYQQTPGQGLQFLFEYFSETQRNKGNFPGRFSGRQFSNSRSEMNVSTLELGDSALYLCASSLAWGPGELFFGEGSRLTVL.

The chain combines TRBV24-1 with TRBJ2-3, with TRBD1 as a possible D gene (6 bases). The germline V gene encodes CDR1 KGHDR and CDR2 SFDVKD. Trimming took off 1 base at V and 1 base at J, with 8 bases between the two ends. The CDR3 contains 15 residues. The CDR3 coding sequence is TGTGCCACCAGTGATTTTTCAGGGGGCACAGATACGCAGTATTTT. Its protein product is CATSDFSGGTDTQYF.

This chain joins TRBV7-9 and TRBJ2-2; D is undetermined. The CDR3 covers 14 residues. CDR1 is SEHNR and CDR2 is FQNEAQ in the germline V gene (reference sequence). V gave up 5 bases and J gave up 6 bases, with 13 bases separating them. The CDR3 spells CASSTTGFPGELFF. CDR3 nucleotide sequence: TGTGCCAGCAGCACCACCGGTTTCCCCGGGGAGCTGTTTTTT.

This clone was detected only a few times. Other DNA sequences in the sample encode the same CDR3. The rearrangement uses TRBV28 and TRBJ2-1; TRBD2 aligns across 15 bases. Germline V gene lookup returns CDR1 MDHEN and CDR2 SYDVKM. Germline trimming cut 4 bases from V and 5 bases from J; bases unmatched to any gene: 9. The CDR3 is made up of 18 amino acids. The CDR3 DNA is TGTGCCAGCAGTTCTTGGACAGGACTAGCGGGAGGGAACAATGAGCAGTTCTTC. Amino acid sequence: CASSSWTGLAGGNNEQFF.

As for this clone: The junction differs from germline at one of its ends, possibly a read error. The chain uses TRBV7-7 and TRBJ1-4; TRBD1 matches at 12 bases. Germline V lookup: CDR1 SSHAT, CDR2 FNYEAQ (reference sequence). The CDR3 contains 17 residues. The CDR3 DNA is TGTGCTAGCAGCTTAGGCCGGGACAGGGGGCTTGATGAAAAACTGTTTTTT. The encoded protein is CASSLGRDRGLDEKLFF.

The CDR3 loop is CASSLASSTDTQYF. CDR3 coding DNA: TGTGCCAGTAGCTTAGCGTCTAGCACAGATACGCAGTATTTT. The rearrangement links TRBV19 to TRBJ2-3, with a weak D call TRBD2 (5 bases). The CDR3 is 14 amino acids. V lost 6 bases to trimming and J lost 0 bases, with 10 bases between them. Germline V gives CDR1 LNHDA, CDR2 SQIVND (reference sequence). Full variable domain (remainder filled in from reference TRBV19 and TRBJ2-3): DGGITQSPKYLFRKEGQNVTLSCEQNLNHDAMYWYRQDPGQGLRLIYYSQIVNDFQKGDIAEGYSVSREKKESFPLTVTSAQKNPTAFYLCASSLASSTDTQYFGPGTRLTVL.

The chain combines TRBV7-9 with TRBJ1-4, with D maybe TRBD1 (6 bases). V was cut by 2 bases and J by 8 bases, with 15 bases left in between. CDR1 and CDR2 from the germline V gene are SEHNR and FQNEAQ (reference sequence). The CDR3 is made up of 15 amino acids. CDR3 in DNA: TGTGCCAGCAGCTTAACTACAGGGAGAGCCGAAAAACTGTTTTTT. This encodes CASSLTTGRAEKLFF.

This clone is a singleton in its sample. The chain recombines TRBV2 with TRBJ2-2, with TRBD2 identical over 8 bases. CDR1 is SNHLY, CDR2 FYNNEI, per germline. V was pared by 9 bases and J by 2 bases, with 5 bases of the junction left unmatched. CDR3 length: 14 residues. CDR3 nucleotides: TGTGCCAGTACTACTAGCGGAAACACCGGGGAGCTGTTTTTT. Residues: CASTTSGNTGELFF.

This sequence joins TRBV7-9 and TRBJ1-5; 8 bases line up with TRBD1. Germline values: CDR1 SEHNR, CDR2 FQNEAQ (reference sequence). The V and J ends lost 4 bases and 0 bases, in that order; junction bases with no gene match: 8. This CDR3 contains 17 residues. CDR3 sequence: CASSSWTGNPSNQPQHF. CDR3 nucleotide sequence: TGTGCCAGCAGCTCGTGGACAGGGAACCCTAGCAATCAGCCCCAGCATTTT.

The rearrangement uses TRBV7-2 and TRBJ2-1, with 8 bases matching TRBD2. Germline CDR1 reads SGHTA; CDR2 reads FQGNSA. The CDR3 spans 14 residues. V lost 3 bases and J lost 8; bases outside the gene matches: 6. In DNA form, the CDR3 reads TGTGCCAGCAGCTTGGGACTAGTTCCCCATGAGCAGTTCTTC. It specifies CASSLGLVPHEQFF.

The rearrangement joins TRBV7-3 to TRBJ1-1, with D tentatively TRBD1 (5 bases). Germline CDR1 reads SGHTA; CDR2 reads FQGTGA. The CDR3 runs to 13 residues. The V gene lost 4 bases and the J gene lost 2 bases, with 8 bases spanning the gap. CDR3 loop: CASSWGHNTEAFF. CDR3 sequence (DNA): TGTGCCAGCAGCTGGGGCCATAACACTGAAGCTTTCTTT.